This T cell receptor beta chain was captured by sequencing in a study of cytomegalovirus exposure and HLA in healthy donors. Amplification used 60 Vbeta primers and 13 Jbeta primers. Assay: immunoSEQ multiplex PCR; the TCRdb copy retains only in-frame clones and omits some. This sample has roughly 180,000 clones, with 80% to 90% found just once. About this clone: As yet, its antigen is unknown.

V trimming: 4 bases; J trimming: 14 bases; junction bases outside the gene matches: 11. This CDR3 has 13 residues. Germline values: CDR1 SGHDN, CDR2 FVKESK. Each donor's status was that of a healthy bone marrow donor. Study-level points and caveats: The study labeled 164 TCR beta chains cytomegalovirus-associated.

Sequencing input: PBMCs. This chain uses TRBV14 with TRBJ2-1, with 7 bases lining up with TRBD2. The receptor comes from a woman between 18 and 30 years old in good health and CMV-seronegative. The CDR3 loop reads CASSPVRVGREFF. In nucleotides, the CDR3 is TGTGCCAGCAGCCCGGTCAGGGTGGGGAGGGAGTTCTTC.